The following is a T cell receptor (beta chain) sequence with its context. In this sample, this clone turned up once. No cognate antigen has been identified for it. No much larger clone is present one base from it, and per-base qualities are unavailable. CD8 naive samples consisted of CD45RO-negative cells that were positively selected for CCR7, yielding a CD45RA+CCR7+ population without TemRA cells. Healthy HIV-negative adults with no recently reported acute infections or vaccinations were included as donors. Only Caucasian adults living in Nashville, Tennessee, USA were represented among the donors. Blood was obtained by leukapheresis, after which PBMCs were separated by Ficoll-Histopaque density gradient centrifugation and cryopreserved in liquid nitrogen vapor phase. Purity and quantity of every magnetically sorted T cell population were checked by analytical flow cytometry. Genomic DNA was isolated from every sorted fraction and measured by UV absorbance on a Nanodrop 2000c.

TCR CDR3 regions were amplified from genomic DNA by multiplex PCR using the deep immunoSEQ assay. Genomic DNA extracted from each cell subset was distributed evenly over all wells of several immunoSEQ 96-well plates, and each plate served as one replicate. For sorted subsets, about 220 ng of genomic DNA, equivalent to 25,000 to 35,000 T cell genomes, went into each replicate PCR. Purified libraries were quantified with a Qubit 3.0 fluorometer, sized on a Bioanalyzer 2100, and re-quantified with the KAPA Library Quantification kit. A separate single-read 150-cycle Illumina NextSeq 550 flow cell was used to sequence each immunoSEQ 96-well plate. In the original analysis: Because the immunoSEQ output included only junctional sequences and no quality scores, the filtering could not be the same as the filtering used for full-length reads. Sequences were annotated with PyIR, a Python wrapper for IgBLAST v1.9, using IMGT germline references to assign V/J genes and CDR3. Reads were filtered out if the reads had weak V/J assignments (E-value above 1e-6), no CDR3, stop codons, out-of-frame junctions, or ambiguous translated residues. V3J clonotypes were defined as sequences sharing the same inferred V gene, J gene, and CDR3 amino acid sequence. Percentage overlap between repertoires was computed as shared unique clonotypes divided by the size of the smaller repertoire. Repertoire richness was assessed with RTK rarefaction, the Chao1 estimator, and Recon v2.1 estimates of unobserved clonotypes. Generation probabilities were computed with OLGA for all TCRbeta clonotypes obtained by the gDNA method from several donors. Not all clones reach the TCRdb copy of this immuneACCESS table, which keeps in-frame sequences only. Checked studies attribute under half of the gap to unresolved V genes and leave the rest unexplained. Clone size and V and J calls were adopted from that table, with D and trimming inferred from the DNA. This sample comprises 650,000 to 800,000 clones, 92% of them detected only once. The ten most abundant clones make up nearly 25% of the sample.

This entry comes from a study of shared clonotypes between healthy human individuals (dated by TCRdb to about 2020). In the study overall: A couple of women and a few men aged 18 to 49 years were included in the cohort. Per donor, three plates each were used for CD4 naive and CD4 memory, two for CD8 naive, and one for CD8 memory. To increase sequencing depth and limit assay-specific biases, TCR repertoire library preparation and sequencing were carried out by different laboratories using diverse techniques. To estimate repertoire size and how much clonotype sharing occurs between individuals, the study deeply sequenced the blood TCR repertoires of roughly 5 healthy adults. Per donor, leukapheresis produced somewhere between about 0.85 and 8.9 billion PBMCs.

Study-level results and caveats: Based on pairwise subsampling, the degree of clonotype sharing among donors was expected to be affected by sequencing depth. Rarefaction of sorted-subset datasets indicated incomplete sequencing despite the large sequencing depth. Because the study included a small number of donors, the genetic and exposure-history diversity represented was limited. Naive subsets generally had larger estimated clonotype richness than memory subsets. Roughly 5% of naive CD4, roughly 3.6% of naive CD8, around 2.3% of memory CD4, and around 0.42% of memory CD8 clonotypes were shared across a few donors. Clonotypes shared by all four sorted-subset donors showed higher generation probabilities than non-shared clonotypes. Sampling was restricted to blood, and TCR repertoires in tissue are likely to differ from TCR repertoires in blood.

Measured from the cysteine to the phenylalanine, the CDR3 is 16 residues long. The sequence is cut down to CDR3 DNA, 48 bases in frame from base 1. V loses 2 bases of germline sequence and J loses 4 bases, and the interval between the two ends is 16 bases. CDR1 SGHTA and CDR2 FQGTGA are derived from the germline V gene. This clonotype originated in a man aged 25 to 40 in good health. Sequenced input: naive CD8+ T cells sorted from blood. The cell subset or site label of this sample denotes: CD45RA+CCR7+. The chain is assembled from TRBV7-3 and TRBJ2-3, and TRBD2 may be the D gene, going by 6 matching bases. The DNA is as follows: TGTGCCAGCAGCTTATCGGTAGCGGCAAAGGCAGATACGCAGTATTTT. This encodes CASSLSVAAKADTQYF.